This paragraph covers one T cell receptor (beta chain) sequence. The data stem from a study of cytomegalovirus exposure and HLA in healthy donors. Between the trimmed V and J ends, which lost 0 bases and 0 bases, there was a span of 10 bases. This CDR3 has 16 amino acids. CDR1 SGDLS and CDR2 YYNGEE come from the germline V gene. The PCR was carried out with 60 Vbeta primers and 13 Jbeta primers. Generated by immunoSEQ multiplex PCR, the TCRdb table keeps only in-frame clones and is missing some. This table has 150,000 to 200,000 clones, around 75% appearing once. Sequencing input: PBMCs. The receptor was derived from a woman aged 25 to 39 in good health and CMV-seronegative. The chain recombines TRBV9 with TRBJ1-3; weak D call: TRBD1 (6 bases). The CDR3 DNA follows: TGTGCCAGCAGCGTAGAAGGGGGTAGCTCTGGAAACACCATATATTTT. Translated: CASSVEGGSSGNTIYF.